These 15 T cell receptor beta chains were all obtained from the same sample, sequenced in a study of early T cells in non-severe SARS-CoV-2 infection. TCRdb re-called the 5' RACE reads through MiXCR, storing one row per CDR3 protein. This sample has tens of thousands of distinct CDR3 sequences, with about 10% found just once. Sequences were obtained from whole blood. The receptors were sampled from an adult who was a healthcare worker with PCR-confirmed SARS-CoV-2 infection or an uninfected control (not recorded which).

This clonotype was observed at least ten times. The chain combines TRBV29-1 with TRBJ1-3; 10 bases match TRBD1. The CDR3 contains 15 residues. With 5 bases clipped from V and 3 bases from J, the junction kept 7 bases outside the gene matches. Germline V gives CDR1 SQVTM, CDR2 ANQGSEA. The CDR3 reads CSVIRDRGSGNTIYF. For the CDR3, the DNA is TGCAGCGTTATCCGGGACAGGGGTAGTGGAAACACCATATATTTT. Full variable domain (remainder filled in from reference TRBV29-1 and TRBJ1-3): SAVISQKPSRDICQRGTSLTIQCQVDSQVTMMFWYRQQPGQSLTLIATANQGSEATYESGFVIDKFPISRPNLTFSTLTVSNMSPEDSSIYLCSVIRDRGSGNTIYFGEGSWLTVV.

This clonotype occurred a few times. This chain joins TRBV12-3 or TRBV12-4 and TRBJ2-4; 7 bases align to TRBD1. The V gene end was trimmed by 5 bases and the J gene end by 7 bases; junction bases not matched to a gene: 5. This CDR3 has 13 residues. The CDR3 DNA reads TGTGCCAGCAGTACCGACAGGGTTAACATTCAGTACTTC. Protein sequence: CASSTDRVNIQYF.

A remark on this clonotype: Being one base from a much bigger clone, this may be a read error. The rearrangement links TRBV20-1 to TRBJ2-1; a possible D gene is TRBD2 (6 bases). Germline loops: CDR1 DFQATT, CDR2 SNEGSKA (reference sequence). The CDR3 consists of 16 residues. CDR3: CSAKDYSAGSRNEQFF. The CDR3 region has the DNA TGCAGCGCTAAGGATTATTCCGCGGGAAGCAGGAATGAGCAGTTCTTC.

This chain uses TRBV12-3 or TRBV12-4 with TRBJ1-1; no firm D call. Trimming removed 5 bases from V and 3 bases from J, with 10 bases in between. The CDR3 runs to 13 residues. In nucleotides, the CDR3 is TGTGCCAGCAGTGTGGAAATATACACTGAAGCTTTCTTT. This translates into CASSVEIYTEAFF.

This clonotype has more than one count but fewer than ten. The genes are TRBV10-2 and TRBJ2-7; 7 bases match TRBD2. CDR3 length: 15 residues. Germline CDR1 is WSHSY and CDR2 is SAAADI. Losses at the gene ends were 2 bases for V and 2 bases for J; bases not matched to a gene: 6. CDR3 DNA: TGCGCCAGCAGTGAGCGGGAGGCCGTCCCCTACGAGCAGTACTTC. Its translation is CASSEREAVPYEQYF.

The rearrangement links TRBV29-1 to TRBJ2-1; D remains unclear. Per the germline V gene, CDR1 is SQVTM and CDR2 is ANQGSEA. The CDR3 has 11 residues. V was pared by 2 bases and J by 10 bases, with 9 bases between. The CDR3 loop reads CSVERRSEQFF. The DNA for the CDR3 is TGCAGCGTTGAACGAAGATCCGAGCAGTTCTTC.

This clonotype was observed a handful of times. The V gene is TRBV7-2, the J gene TRBJ2-7; no reliable D call. This CDR3 is 14 amino acids long. Per germline, CDR1 SGHTA and CDR2 FQGNSA. Trimming cost V 1 base and J 3 bases, with 10 bases left between them. CDR3 DNA sequence: TGTGCCAGCAGCTTAGAATTCGCTAGCTACGAGCAGTACTTC. Protein sequence: CASSLEFASYEQYF.

The sample holds many counts of this clonotype. The rearrangement links TRBV12-3 or TRBV12-4 to TRBJ1-3, with D perhaps TRBD1 (5 bases). Trimming pared 3 bases from V and 0 bases from J, leaving 15 bases between. The CDR3 contains 17 residues. CDR3: CASSLGGRLGSGNTIYF. DNA for the CDR3: TGTGCCAGCAGTTTGGGGGGACGCCTTGGCTCTGGAAACACCATATATTTT.

This clonotype has only a few counts. CDR3 bases: TGTGCCATCAGTGAGTCTTTAGGCACTAGCCGAACCTACAATGAGCAGTTCTTC. Residues: CAISESLGTSRTYNEQFF. V usage is TRBV10-3 and J usage is TRBJ2-1; possible D gene TRBD2, 6 bases. Trimming pared 0 bases from V and 2 bases from J, leaving 17 bases between. The CDR3 runs 18 residues. Germline assignment: CDR1 ENHRY and CDR2 SYGVKD.

This clonotype was detected only a few times. The V gene is TRBV5-6, the J gene TRBJ1-4, with TRBD1 identical over 7 bases. This CDR3 has 16 residues. The V gene's germline CDR1 is SGHDT and CDR2 YYEEEE. V trimming: 0 bases; J trimming: 4 bases; junction bases outside the gene matches: 6. CDR3 DNA sequence: TGTGCCAGCAGCTTGGCCATAGGGGGCTTTAATGAAAAACTGTTTTTT. Protein product: CASSLAIGGFNEKLFF.

This clonotype was detected ten times or more. The chain combines TRBV2 with TRBJ2-3; no definite D call. V was clipped by 7 bases and J by 10 bases, with 12 bases between them. The germline V gene has CDR1 SNHLY and CDR2 FYNNEI. This CDR3 is 11 amino acids long. The CDR3 here is CASKTAGSQYF. The CDR3 DNA is TGTGCCAGCAAGACGGCTGGTTCGCAGTATTTT.

This rearrangement joins TRBV9 to TRBJ2-2; possible D gene TRBD2, 6 bases. Germline CDR1 is SGDLS and CDR2 is YYNGEE. The CDR3 sequence is 15 residues long. V was shortened by 4 bases and J by 4 bases, with 14 bases between the two germline ends. CDR3 in DNA: TGTGCCAGCAGCCCCACTAGCACCTCCACCGGGGAGCTGTTTTTT. As protein: CASSPTSTSTGELFF.

The chain employs TRBV6-1 and TRBJ2-1; D is undetermined. Trimming removed 7 bases at V and 7 bases at J, with 14 bases between. The length of the CDR3 is 13 residues. Germline CDR1 is MNHNS and CDR2 is SASEGT. This CDR3 is CASTSRTTNEQFF. CDR3 bases: TGTGCCAGCACCTCTCGAACTACTAATGAGCAGTTCTTC.

The chain recombines TRBV4-3 with TRBJ2-7, with 12 bases fitting TRBD2. This CDR3 comprises 16 residues. Per germline, CDR1 LGHNA and CDR2 YSLEER. Trimming took 4 bases from V and 7 from J; bases not matched to a gene: 11. The CDR3 DNA reads TGCGCCAGCAGCCCCCATGTGCGACTAGCGGGAGAGGAGCAGTACTTC. Translated, it gives CASSPHVRLAGEEQYF.

This clonotype came up a few times. The rearrangement joins TRBV6-2 or TRBV6-3 to TRBJ1-1; unclear D gene. Germline CDR1 reads MNHEY; CDR2 reads SVGEGT. V shed 2 bases and J shed 0 bases, with 7 bases lying between them. The CDR3 runs to 14 residues. CDR3 sequence (DNA): TGTGCCAGCAGTTACCGGGGAATGAACACTGAAGCTTTCTTT. Translation gives CASSYRGMNTEAFF.